This T cell receptor (beta chain) came from a study of blood T cell repertoires in COVID-19. Study-wide context: Researchers got acute and convalescent COVID-19 samples from the United States, Italy and Spain.

Clones were sequenced by immunoSEQ multiplex PCR, and TCRdb holds only the in-frame ones, with some missing. The repertoire holds around 210,000 clones, with 88% as singletons. Germline CDR1 SGHVS, CDR2 FQNEAQ. V lost 4 bases to trimming and J lost 6 bases; unmatched junction nucleotides: 6. The CDR3 runs to 15 residues. What was sequenced was peripheral blood. The TCR was taken from a man younger than 30 with active or convalescent COVID-19. The chain is built from TRBV7-8 and TRBJ1-4; 9 nucleotides line up with TRBD1. The CDR3 is CASSSRRTGDEKLFF. Here the CDR3 DNA reads TGTGCCAGCAGCTCACGCCGGACAGGGGATGAAAAACTGTTTTTT. Complete variable domain (other parts from reference TRBV7-8 and TRBJ1-4): GAGVSQSPRYKVAKRGQDVALRCDPISGHVSLFWYQQALGQGPEFLTYFQNEAQLDKSGLPSDRFFAERPEGSVSTLKIQRTQQEDSAVYLCASSSRRTGDEKLFFGSGTQLSVL.